What follows describes a single TCR beta chain. The missing CDR3 end, 3 residues past where the read stops, is filled in from the germline J gene. The data originate from a study of T cells in women clearing cervical HPV infection. Study information: Case blood was drawn when the lesion was first found; control blood after infection became undetectable. HLA type could not be excluded as a confounder.

V was shortened by 6 bases and J by 7 bases, with 15 bases between the two germline ends. Germline loops: CDR1 MDHEN, CDR2 SYDVKM. This CDR3 comprises 13 residues. TCRdb's copy holds only in-frame clones and misses some; the assay was immunoSEQ multiplex PCR. Its table records roughly 50,000 clones. The sequence came from a woman aged 18 to 69 with a cervical HPV16 infection that either progressed to CIN3+ or cleared (not recorded which). The sample taken for sequencing was blood buffy coat. The rearrangement links TRBV28 to TRBJ1-2; tentative D call: TRBD1 (6 bases). Here the CDR3 reads CASRPQGMGGYTF. Incomplete CDR3 DNA: TGTGCCAGCAGGCCCCAGGGGATGGGTGGC.